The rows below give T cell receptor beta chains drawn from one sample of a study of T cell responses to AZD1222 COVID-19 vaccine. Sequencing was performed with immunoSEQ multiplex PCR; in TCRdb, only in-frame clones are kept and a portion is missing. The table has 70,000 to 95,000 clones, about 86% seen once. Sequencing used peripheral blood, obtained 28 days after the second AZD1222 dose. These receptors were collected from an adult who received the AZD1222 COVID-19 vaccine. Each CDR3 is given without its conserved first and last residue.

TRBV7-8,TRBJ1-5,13,ASSITTGEGQPQH
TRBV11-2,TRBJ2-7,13,ASSTLLAGSYEQY
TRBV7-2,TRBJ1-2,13,ASSPNRARTGGYT
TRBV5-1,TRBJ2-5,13,ASSQIAGHQETQY
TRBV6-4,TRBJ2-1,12,ASSGLAGGGEQF
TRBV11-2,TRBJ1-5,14,ASSPGGTLQSGPQH
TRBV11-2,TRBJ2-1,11,ASSHGRYNEQF
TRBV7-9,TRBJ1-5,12,ASSLQGNNQPQH
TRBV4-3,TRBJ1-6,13,ASSQDHTVNSPLH
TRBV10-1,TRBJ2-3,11,ASSGQGWDTQY
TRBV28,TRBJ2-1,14,AVGLDGDSSYNEQF
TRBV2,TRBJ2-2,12,AWRRTGDAGELF
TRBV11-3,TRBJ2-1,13,ASSLEGGGYNEQF
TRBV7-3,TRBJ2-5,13,ASSQGAGARETQY
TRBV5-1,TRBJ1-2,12,ASSLDGGTYGYT